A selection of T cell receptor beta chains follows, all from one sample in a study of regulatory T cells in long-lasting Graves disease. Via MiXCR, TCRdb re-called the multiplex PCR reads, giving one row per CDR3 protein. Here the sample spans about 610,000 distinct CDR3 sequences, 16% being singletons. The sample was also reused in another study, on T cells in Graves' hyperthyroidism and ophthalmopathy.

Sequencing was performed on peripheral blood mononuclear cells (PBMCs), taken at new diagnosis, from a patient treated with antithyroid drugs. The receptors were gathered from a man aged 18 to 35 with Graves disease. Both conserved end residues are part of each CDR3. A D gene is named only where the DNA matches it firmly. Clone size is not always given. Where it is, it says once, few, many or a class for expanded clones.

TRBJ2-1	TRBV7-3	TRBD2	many	CATSPGGGNEQFF	TGTGCCACCTCTCCCGGGGGGGGCAATGAGCAGTTCTTC
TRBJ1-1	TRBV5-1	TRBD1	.	CASSSTGVRTEAFF	TGCGCCAGCAGCTCTACAGGGGTAAGGACTGAAGCTTTCTTT
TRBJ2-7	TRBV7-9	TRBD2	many	CASSWLGLAGANEQYF	TGTGCCAGCAGCTGGTTAGGACTAGCGGGAGCCAACGAGCAGTACTTC
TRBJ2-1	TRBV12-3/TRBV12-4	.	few	CASSLDKDEQFF	TGTGCCAGCAGCTTAGATAAGGATGAGCAGTTCTTC
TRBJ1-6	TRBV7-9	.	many	CASSLSKGGNSPLHF	TGTGCCAGCAGCTTGTCGAAAGGTGGTAATTCACCCCTCCACTTT
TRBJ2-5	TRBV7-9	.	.	CASTAGTKIETQYF	TGTGCCAGCACCGCGGGGACAAAAATTGAGACCCAGTACTTC
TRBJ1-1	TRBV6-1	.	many	CASSSNTNTEAFF	TGTGCCAGCAGCTCTAACACGAACACTGAAGCTTTCTTT
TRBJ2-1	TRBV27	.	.	CASSLFAKRQTRTNYNEQFF	TGTGCCAGCAGTTTATTCGCGAAACGACAGACCCGGACAAACTACAATGAGCAGTTCTTC
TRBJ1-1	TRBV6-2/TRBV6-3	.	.	CASSYGGKNTEAFF	TGTGCCAGCAGTTACGGGGGAAAAAACACTGAAGCTTTCTTT
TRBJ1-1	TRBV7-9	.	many	CASSPLSWEGAFF	TGTGCCAGCAGCCCACTCTCTTGGGAGGGGGCTTTCTTT
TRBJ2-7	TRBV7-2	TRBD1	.	CASSLEDRRNSYEQYF	TGTGCCAGCAGCTTAGAGGACAGGAGAAACTCCTACGAGCAGTACTTC
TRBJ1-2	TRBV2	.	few	CASSSPLRSGYTF	TGTGCCAGCAGTTCCCCTTTGCGGTCGGGCTACACCTTC
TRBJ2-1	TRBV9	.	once	CASNSQGSYNEQFF	TGTGCCAGCAATAGTCAGGGCTCCTACAATGAGCAGTTCTTC
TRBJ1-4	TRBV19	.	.	CASSIVGTRNEKLFF	TGTGCCAGTAGTATAGTAGGGACACGGAACGAAAAACTGTTTTTT
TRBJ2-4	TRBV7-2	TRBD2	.	CASSLRPGGNIQYF	TGTGCCAGCAGCTTAAGACCGGGAGGAAACATTCAGTACTTC
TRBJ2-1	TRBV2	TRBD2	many	CASGTSPYNEQFF	TGTGCCAGCGGGACTAGCCCCTACAATGAGCAGTTCTTC
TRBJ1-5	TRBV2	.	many	CASSEGQEGNQPQHF	TGTGCCAGCAGTGAGGGGCAGGAGGGTAATCAGCCCCAGCATTTT
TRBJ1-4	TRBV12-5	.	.	CASGLDFLKTEKLFF	TGTGCTAGTGGTTTGGATTTTTTAAAAACTGAAAAACTGTTTTTT
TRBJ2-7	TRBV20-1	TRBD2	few	CSATTSAHTYEQYF	TGCAGTGCAACGACTAGCGCACATACCTACGAGCAGTACTTC
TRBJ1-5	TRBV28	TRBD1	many	CASRDGTGSNQPQHF	TGTGCCAGCAGGGACGGGACAGGGTCCAATCAGCCCCAGCATTTT
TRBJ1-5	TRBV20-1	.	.	CSASHAGGTLNQPQHF	TGCAGTGCTAGCCATGCGGGCGGGACACTGAATCAGCCCCAGCATTTT
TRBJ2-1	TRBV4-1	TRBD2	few	CASSHDGTSGRKEQFF	TGCGCCAGCAGCCATGATGGGACTAGCGGGAGAAAGGAGCAGTTCTTC
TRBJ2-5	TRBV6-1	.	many	CASSAAIAEIQETQYF	TGTGCCAGCAGTGCAGCGATAGCGGAGATACAAGAGACCCAGTACTTC
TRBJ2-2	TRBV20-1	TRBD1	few	CSARDRGGITGELFF	TGCAGTGCTAGAGATCGAGGGGGCATTACCGGGGAGCTGTTTTTT
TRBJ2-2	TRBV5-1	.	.	CASSFRRVSGELFF	TGCGCCAGCAGCTTCCGCAGGGTCTCCGGGGAGCTGTTTTTT
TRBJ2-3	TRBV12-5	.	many	CASGPQNTDTQYF	TGTGCTAGTGGTCCCCAGAACACAGATACGCAGTATTTT
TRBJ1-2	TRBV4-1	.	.	CASSLQQGLSYYGYTF	TGCGCCAGCAGCCTCCAACAGGGTCTATCCTACTATGGCTACACCTTC
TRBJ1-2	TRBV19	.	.	CASSRAFERSDYGYTF	TGTGCCAGTAGTCGGGCTTTTGAGAGGTCTGACTATGGCTACACCTTC
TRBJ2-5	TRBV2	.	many	CASSEAVGAQETQYF	TGTGCCAGCAGTGAAGCGGTGGGGGCCCAAGAGACCCAGTACTTC
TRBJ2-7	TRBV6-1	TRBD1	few	CASSPDRGLWGQYF	TGTGCCAGCAGCCCCGACAGGGGGCTTTGGGGGCAGTACTTC
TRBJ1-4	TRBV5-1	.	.	CASSLGQATQLNEKLFF	TGCGCCAGCAGCTTGGGACAGGCGACCCAACTTAATGAAAAACTGTTTTTT
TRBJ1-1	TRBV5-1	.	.	CASRGTWNTEAFF	TGCGCCAGCAGGGGCACTTGGAACACTGAAGCTTTCTTT
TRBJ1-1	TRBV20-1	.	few	CSARDVSTEDMNTEAFF	TGCAGTGCTAGAGATGTCTCGACAGAAGATATGAACACTGAAGCTTTCTTT
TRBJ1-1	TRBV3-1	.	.	CASSHGGLITEAFF	TGTGCCAGCAGCCATGGGGGGCTGATCACTGAAGCTTTCTTT
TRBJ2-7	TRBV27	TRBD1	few	CASSLQGANPIEQYF	TGTGCCAGCAGTCTACAGGGGGCTAATCCGATAGAGCAGTACTTC
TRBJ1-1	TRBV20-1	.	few	CSASGGGDTEAFF	TGCAGTGCCTCGGGTGGGGGGGACACTGAAGCTTTCTTT
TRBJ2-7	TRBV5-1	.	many	CASSKVAYEQYF	TGCGCCAGCAGCAAGGTCGCCTACGAGCAGTACTTC
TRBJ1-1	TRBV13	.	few	CASRSRAEAFF	TGTGCCAGCAGGTCGAGGGCTGAAGCTTTCTTT
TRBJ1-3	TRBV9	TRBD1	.	CASSAQGTSGNTIYF	TGTGCCAGCAGCGCACAGGGGACCTCTGGAAACACCATATATTTT
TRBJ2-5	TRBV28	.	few	CASGFLAEIQETQYF	TGTGCCAGCGGGTTCTTAGCGGAGATCCAAGAGACCCAGTACTTC
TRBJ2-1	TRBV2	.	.	CASSDSGKPYNEQFF	TGTGCCAGCAGTGATTCCGGGAAACCCTACAATGAGCAGTTCTTC
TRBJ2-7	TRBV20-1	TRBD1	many	CSAGGQGFYEQYF	TGCAGTGCTGGGGGACAGGGTTTCTACGAGCAGTACTTC
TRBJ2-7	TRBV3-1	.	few	CASSLEPRGGEQYF	TGTGCCAGCAGCCTTGAGCCGCGCGGTGGCGAGCAGTACTTC
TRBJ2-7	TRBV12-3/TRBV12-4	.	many	CASSLEAAYEQYF	TGTGCCAGCAGCCTTGAAGCCGCCTACGAGCAGTACTTC
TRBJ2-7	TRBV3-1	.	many	CASSQPGGEQYF	TGTGCCAGCAGCCAACCCGGGGGCGAGCAGTACTTC
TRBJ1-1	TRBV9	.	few	CASSVGRKNTEAFF	TGTGCCAGCAGCGTAGGACGGAAGAACACTGAAGCTTTCTTT
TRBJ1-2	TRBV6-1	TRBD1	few	CASKEDRGGGYTF	TGTGCCAGCAAAGAAGACAGGGGTGGTGGCTACACCTTC
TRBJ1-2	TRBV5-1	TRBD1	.	CASSIGQGGRGYTF	TGCGCCAGCAGCATAGGACAGGGGGGTAGAGGCTACACCTTC
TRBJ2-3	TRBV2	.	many	CASSDILQASTDTQYF	TGTGCCAGCAGTGACATCCTACAGGCTAGCACAGATACGCAGTATTTT
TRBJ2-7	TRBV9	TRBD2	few	CASSVDGGSGGYEQYF	TGTGCCAGCAGCGTAGATGGCGGGAGTGGCGGGTACGAGCAGTACTTC
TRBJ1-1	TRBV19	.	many	CASSIGGTRRGNTEAFF	TGTGCCAGTAGTATAGGAGGAACAAGACGGGGGAACACTGAAGCTTTCTTT
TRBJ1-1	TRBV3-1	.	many	CASSQDFTGFAEAFF	TGTGCCAGCAGCCAAGATTTTACAGGGTTTGCAGAAGCTTTCTTT
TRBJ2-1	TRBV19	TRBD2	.	CASSKSGRSNEQFF	TGTGCCAGTAGTAAAAGCGGGAGGAGCAATGAGCAGTTCTTC